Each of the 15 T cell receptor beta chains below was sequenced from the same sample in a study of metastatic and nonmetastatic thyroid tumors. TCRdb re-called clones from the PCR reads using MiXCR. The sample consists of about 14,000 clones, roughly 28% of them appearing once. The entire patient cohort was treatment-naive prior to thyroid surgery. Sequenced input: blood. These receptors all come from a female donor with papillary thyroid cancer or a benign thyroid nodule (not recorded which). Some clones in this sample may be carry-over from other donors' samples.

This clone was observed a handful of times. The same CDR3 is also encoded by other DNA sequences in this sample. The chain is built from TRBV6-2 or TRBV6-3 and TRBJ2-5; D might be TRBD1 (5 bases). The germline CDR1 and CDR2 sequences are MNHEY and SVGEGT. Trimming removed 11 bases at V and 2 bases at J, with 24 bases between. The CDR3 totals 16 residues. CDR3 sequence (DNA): TGTGCCGGCACCCCAGGGCCTGGGGCGGCACAAGAGACCCAGTACTTC. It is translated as CAGTPGPGAAQETQYF.

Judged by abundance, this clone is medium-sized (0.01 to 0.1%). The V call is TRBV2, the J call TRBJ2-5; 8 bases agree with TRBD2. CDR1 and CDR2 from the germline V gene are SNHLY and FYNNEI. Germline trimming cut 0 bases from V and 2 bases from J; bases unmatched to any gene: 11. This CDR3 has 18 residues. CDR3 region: CASSEALRLGGGQETQYF. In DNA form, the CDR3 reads TGTGCCAGCAGTGAAGCGCTTCGGTTGGGCGGGGGGCAAGAGACCCAGTACTTC. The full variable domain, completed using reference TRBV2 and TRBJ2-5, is EPEVTQTPSHQVTQMGQEVILRCVPISNHLYFYWYRQILGQKVEFLVSFYNNEISEKSEIFDDQFSVERPDGSNFTLKIRSTKLEDSAMYFCASSEALRLGGGQETQYFGPGTRLLVL.

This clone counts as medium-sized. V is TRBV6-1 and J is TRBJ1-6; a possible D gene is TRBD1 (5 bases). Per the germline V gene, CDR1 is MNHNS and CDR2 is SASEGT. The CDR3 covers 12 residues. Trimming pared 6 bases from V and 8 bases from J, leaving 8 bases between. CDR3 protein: CASSRVDSPLHF. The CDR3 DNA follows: TGTGCCAGCAGCAGGGTGGATTCACCCCTCCACTTT.

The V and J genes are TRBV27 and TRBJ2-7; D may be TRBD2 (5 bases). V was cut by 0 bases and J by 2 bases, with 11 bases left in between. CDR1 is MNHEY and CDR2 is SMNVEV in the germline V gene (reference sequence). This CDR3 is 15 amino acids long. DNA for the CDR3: TGTGCCAGCAGTTTATCGAGGGCAGCTACCTACGAGCAGTACTTC. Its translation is CASSLSRAATYEQYF.

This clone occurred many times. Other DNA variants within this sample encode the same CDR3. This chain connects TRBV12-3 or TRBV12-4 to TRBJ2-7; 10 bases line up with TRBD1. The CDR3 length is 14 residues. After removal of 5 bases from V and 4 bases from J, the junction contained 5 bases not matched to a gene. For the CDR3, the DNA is TGTGCCAGCAGTCCGGGACAGGGGTTTTACGAGCAGTACTTC. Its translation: CASSPGQGFYEQYF.

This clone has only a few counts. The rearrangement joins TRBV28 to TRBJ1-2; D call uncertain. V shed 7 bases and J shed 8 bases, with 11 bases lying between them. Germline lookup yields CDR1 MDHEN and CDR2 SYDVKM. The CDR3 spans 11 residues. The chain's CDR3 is CASMELGGYTF. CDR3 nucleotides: TGTGCCAGCATGGAGTTGGGCGGCTACACCTTC.

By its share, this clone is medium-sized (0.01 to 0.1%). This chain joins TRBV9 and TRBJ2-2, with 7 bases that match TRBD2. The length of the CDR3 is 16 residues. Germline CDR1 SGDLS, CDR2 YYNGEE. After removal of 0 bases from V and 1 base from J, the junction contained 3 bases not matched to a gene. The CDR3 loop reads CASSVVGGGNTGELFF. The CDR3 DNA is TGTGCCAGCAGCGTAGTTGGCGGGGGGAACACCGGGGAGCTGTTTTTT.

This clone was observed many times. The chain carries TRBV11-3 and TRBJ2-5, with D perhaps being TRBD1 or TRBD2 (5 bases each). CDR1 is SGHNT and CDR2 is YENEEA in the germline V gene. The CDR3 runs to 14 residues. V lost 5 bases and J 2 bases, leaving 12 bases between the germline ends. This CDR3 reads CASSPNGGQETQYF. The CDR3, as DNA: TGTGCCAGCAGCCCAAATGGGGGTCAAGAGACCCAGTACTTC.

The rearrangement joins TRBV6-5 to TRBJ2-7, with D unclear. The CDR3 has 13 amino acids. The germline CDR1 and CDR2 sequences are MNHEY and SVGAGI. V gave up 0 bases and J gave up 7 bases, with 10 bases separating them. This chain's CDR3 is CASSYSQAVEQYF. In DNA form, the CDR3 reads TGTGCCAGCAGTTACTCCCAGGCAGTGGAGCAGTACTTC.

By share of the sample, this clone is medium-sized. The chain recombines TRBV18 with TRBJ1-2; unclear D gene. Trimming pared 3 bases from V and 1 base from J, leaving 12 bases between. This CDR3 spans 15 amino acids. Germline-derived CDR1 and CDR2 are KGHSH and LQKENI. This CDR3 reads CASSPEGWVNYGYTF. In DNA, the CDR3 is TGTGCCAGCTCACCCGAGGGATGGGTTAACTATGGCTACACCTTC.

CDR3 protein: CSARGTRAVDTQYF. The CDR3 nucleotides read TGCAGTGCTAGAGGGACTAGGGCGGTAGATACGCAGTATTTT. V usage is TRBV20-1 and J usage is TRBJ2-3; 7 bases align to TRBD2. Germline CDR1 DFQATT, CDR2 SNEGSKA (reference sequence). The CDR3 contains 14 residues. Germline trimming cut 1 base from V and 5 bases from J; bases unmatched to any gene: 6.

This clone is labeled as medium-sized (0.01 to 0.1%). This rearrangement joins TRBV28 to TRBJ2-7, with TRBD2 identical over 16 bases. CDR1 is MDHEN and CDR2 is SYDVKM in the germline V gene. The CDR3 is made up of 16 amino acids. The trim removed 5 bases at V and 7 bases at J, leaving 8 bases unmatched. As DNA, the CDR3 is TGTGCCAGCAGTGGACTCGGGACTAGCGGGGGGGCTGAGCAGTACTTC. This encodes CASSGLGTSGGAEQYF. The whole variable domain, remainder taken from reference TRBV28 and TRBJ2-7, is DVKVTQSSRYLVKRTGEKVFLECVQDMDHENMFWYRQDPGLGLRLIYFSYDVKMKEKGDIPEGYSVSREKKERFSLILESASTNQTSMYLCASSGLGTSGGAEQYFGPGTRLTVT.

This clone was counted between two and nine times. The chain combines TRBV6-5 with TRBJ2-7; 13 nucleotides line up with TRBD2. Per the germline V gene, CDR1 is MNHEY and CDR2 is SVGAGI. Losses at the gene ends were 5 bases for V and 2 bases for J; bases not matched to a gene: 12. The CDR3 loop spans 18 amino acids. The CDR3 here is CASSVLAGGPGTTYEQYF. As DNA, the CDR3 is TGTGCCAGCAGTGTACTAGCGGGAGGGCCAGGGACTACCTACGAGCAGTACTTC.

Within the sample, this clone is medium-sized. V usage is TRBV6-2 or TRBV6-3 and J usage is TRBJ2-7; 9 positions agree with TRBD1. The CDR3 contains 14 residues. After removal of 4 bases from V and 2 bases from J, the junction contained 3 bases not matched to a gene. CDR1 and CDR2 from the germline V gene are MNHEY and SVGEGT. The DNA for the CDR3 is TGTGCCAGCAGTTTCGGGACAGGGCCCTACGAGCAGTACTTC. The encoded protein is CASSFGTGPYEQYF.

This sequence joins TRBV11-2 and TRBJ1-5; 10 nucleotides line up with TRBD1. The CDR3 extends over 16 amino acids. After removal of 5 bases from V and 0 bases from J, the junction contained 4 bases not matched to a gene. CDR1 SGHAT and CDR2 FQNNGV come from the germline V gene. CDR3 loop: CASSEGQGYSNQPQHF. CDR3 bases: TGTGCCAGCAGCGAGGGACAGGGGTATAGCAATCAGCCCCAGCATTTT.